These 6 T cell receptor beta chains share one sample of origin, sequenced in a study of chemoradiotherapy in HPV16-positive cancers. Sequencing was performed with immunoSEQ multiplex PCR; in TCRdb, only in-frame clones are kept and a portion is missing. The repertoire holds tens of thousands of clones, roughly 92% seen once, with roughly 23% in the top ten. The sequenced sample was blood, obtained from a patient who underwent chemoradiotherapy. The receptor set was obtained from a human donor with HPV-associated anogenital cancer.

The chain couples TRBV2 to TRBJ1-6; 8 bases line up with TRBD1. Germline trimming cut 3 bases from V and 9 bases from J; bases unmatched to any gene: 4. CDR1 and CDR2 from the germline V gene are SNHLY and FYNNEI. This CDR3 is built from 14 residues. The CDR3 DNA is TGTGCCAGCAGTGACAGGGGGCTATTTTCACCCCTCCACTTT. Encoded protein: CASSDRGLFSPLHF.

The chain carries TRBV5-1 and TRBJ2-3, with D tentatively TRBD2 (5 bases). The CDR3 extends over 14 amino acids. CDR1 and CDR2 from the germline V gene are SGHRS and YFSETQ. V lost 4 bases and J lost 2, with 11 bases in between. The DNA of the CDR3 is TGCGCCAGCAGCCGCCGGGGTCCCACAGATACGCAGTATTTT. Translating it yields CASSRRGPTDTQYF.

The rearrangement joins TRBV27 to TRBJ1-2, with D unclear. Germline loops: CDR1 MNHEY, CDR2 SMNVEV (reference sequence). The CDR3 length is 16 residues. V gave up 4 bases and J gave up 1 base, with 16 bases separating them. CDR3 in amino acids: CASSSTWTDLNYGYTF. DNA of the CDR3: TGTGCCAGCAGTTCGACTTGGACCGATCTTAACTATGGCTACACCTTC.

The chain recombines TRBV10-1 with TRBJ2-2; D perhaps matches TRBD1 (6 bases). The CDR3 runs to 14 residues. Trimming cost V 7 bases and J 3 bases, with 12 bases left between them. Germline-derived CDR1 and CDR2 are WNHNN and SYGVQD (reference sequence). CDR3 region: CASNGQSDTGELFF. For the CDR3, the DNA is TGCGCCAGCAATGGACAGTCAGACACCGGGGAGCTGTTTTTT.

The chain couples TRBV7-9 to TRBJ2-7; unclear D gene. Trimming cost V 3 bases and J 0 bases, with 9 bases left between them. The CDR3 covers 14 residues. Germline CDR1 is SEHNR and CDR2 is FQNEAQ (reference sequence). CDR3 DNA sequence: TGTGCCAGCAGCTTGGGATACTACTCCTACGAGCAGTACTTC. Amino acid sequence: CASSLGYYSYEQYF.

CDR3 sequence: CASSPQMANEQFF. The CDR3 DNA reads TGCGCCAGCAGCCCCCAGATGGCCAATGAGCAGTTCTTC. The J gene is TRBJ2-1, the V gene TRBV5-1; D gene ambiguous. The CDR3 length is 13 residues. CDR1 and CDR2 from the germline V gene are SGHRS and YFSETQ. V lost 4 bases, J lost 6 bases, and 11 bases lay in between. The full variable domain, with the rest looked up from reference TRBV5-1 and TRBJ2-1, is KAGVTQTPRYLIKTRGQQVTLSCSPISGHRSVSWYQQTPGQGLQFLFEYFSETQRNKGNFPGRFSGRQFSNSRSEMNVSTLELGDSALYLCASSPQMANEQFFGPGTRLTVL.